The rows below give T cell receptor beta chains drawn from one sample of a study of blood T cell repertoires in COVID-19. Sequenced by immunoSEQ multiplex PCR; TCRdb stores in-frame clones only, minus some. Of 300,000 to 350,000 clones listed, 75% to 90% are singletons. What was sequenced was PBMCs or T cells enriched from blood (not recorded which). The receptors derive from a man aged 25 to 40 who had recovered from COVID-19. The CDR3 runs from the conserved cysteine through the conserved F or W. Each record gives: clone size, V gene, D gene, CDR3 length, J gene, CDR3 protein, CDR3 DNA. The D gene is left open where the match is weak. Size is stated for part of the rows, as once, few or many counts, or as a class when the clone is expanded.

clone_size: -; v_call: TRBV11-2; d_call: -; cdr3_length: 15; j_call: TRBJ2-7; cdr3_aa: CASSLVVGRKMEQYF; cdr3_nt: TGTGCCAGCAGCTTAGTTGTGGGCCGTAAGATGGAGCAGTACTTC
clone_size: -; v_call: TRBV30; d_call: TRBD1; cdr3_length: 15; j_call: TRBJ1-3; cdr3_aa: CAWRVQGARGNTIYF; cdr3_nt: TGTGCCTGGAGAGTGCAGGGGGCGCGTGGAAACACCATATATTTT
clone_size: -; v_call: TRBV19; d_call: -; cdr3_length: 13; j_call: TRBJ2-3; cdr3_aa: CASSMRGPDTQYF; cdr3_nt: TGTGCCAGTAGTATGCGGGGTCCAGATACGCAGTATTTT
clone_size: -; v_call: TRBV30; d_call: -; cdr3_length: 13; j_call: TRBJ1-4; cdr3_aa: CAYAGQVNEKLFF; cdr3_nt: TGTGCCTATGCGGGCCAGGTTAATGAAAAACTGTTTTTT
clone_size: -; v_call: TRBV10-3; d_call: TRBD2; cdr3_length: 13; j_call: TRBJ2-1; cdr3_aa: CATAGGSYNEQFF; cdr3_nt: TGTGCCACCGCGGGGGGGAGCTACAATGAGCAGTTCTTC
clone_size: -; v_call: TRBV14; d_call: -; cdr3_length: 13; j_call: TRBJ1-2; cdr3_aa: CASRGDGVYGYTF; cdr3_nt: TGTGCCAGCAGGGGAGACGGAGTCTATGGCTACACCTTC
clone_size: -; v_call: TRBV6-5; d_call: TRBD1; cdr3_length: 14; j_call: TRBJ1-2; cdr3_aa: CASARDRAFYGYTF; cdr3_nt: TGTGCCAGCGCCCGGGACAGGGCCTTCTATGGCTACACCTTC
clone_size: -; v_call: TRBV6-5; d_call: -; cdr3_length: 15; j_call: TRBJ2-5; cdr3_aa: CASSSYLGSGETQYF; cdr3_nt: TGTGCCAGCAGTTCCTATCTTGGGTCCGGGGAGACCCAGTACTTC
clone_size: -; v_call: TRBV29-1; d_call: TRBD1; cdr3_length: 14; j_call: TRBJ2-5; cdr3_aa: CSVTGQGARETQYF; cdr3_nt: TGCAGCGTTACGGGACAGGGGGCGCGGGAGACCCAGTACTTC
clone_size: -; v_call: TRBV29-1; d_call: -; cdr3_length: 14; j_call: TRBJ1-2; cdr3_aa: CSVERGTWVYGYTF; cdr3_nt: TGCAGCGTTGAAAGGGGGACGTGGGTCTATGGCTACACCTTC
clone_size: -; v_call: TRBV13; d_call: -; cdr3_length: 18; j_call: TRBJ1-1; cdr3_aa: CASSLARGWGVKDTEAFF; cdr3_nt: TGTGCCAGCAGCTTAGCAAGGGGTTGGGGGGTGAAGGACACTGAAGCTTTCTTT
clone_size: -; v_call: TRBV19; d_call: -; cdr3_length: 13; j_call: TRBJ2-2; cdr3_aa: CASSNTNTGELFF; cdr3_nt: TGTGCCAGTAGTAACACGAACACCGGGGAGCTGTTTTTT
clone_size: -; v_call: TRBV15; d_call: -; cdr3_length: 14; j_call: TRBJ2-5; cdr3_aa: CATSRDPGVETQYF; cdr3_nt: TGTGCCACCAGCAGAGATCCGGGGGTCGAGACCCAGTACTTC
clone_size: -; v_call: TRBV7-9; d_call: TRBD1; cdr3_length: 15; j_call: TRBJ1-5; cdr3_aa: CASSLEGAGGEPQHF; cdr3_nt: TGTGCCAGCAGCTTAGAGGGGGCAGGAGGGGAGCCCCAGCATTTT
clone_size: -; v_call: TRBV5-1; d_call: TRBD1; cdr3_length: 16; j_call: TRBJ2-1; cdr3_aa: CASSLAGQGGYNEQFF; cdr3_nt: TGCGCCAGCAGCTTGGCGGGACAGGGCGGATACAATGAGCAGTTCTTC
clone_size: -; v_call: TRBV5-1; d_call: TRBD1; cdr3_length: 15; j_call: TRBJ2-5; cdr3_aa: CASRPAGQGQETQYF; cdr3_nt: TGCGCCAGCAGACCCGCCGGACAGGGCCAAGAGACCCAGTACTTC
clone_size: -; v_call: TRBV5-5; d_call: TRBD1; cdr3_length: 16; j_call: TRBJ2-7; cdr3_aa: CASSPDTGTATYEQYF; cdr3_nt: TGTGCCAGCAGTCCTGATACCGGGACAGCTACCTACGAGCAGTACTTC
clone_size: -; v_call: TRBV7-6; d_call: -; cdr3_length: 17; j_call: TRBJ2-7; cdr3_aa: CASSLSVDRTDSYEQYF; cdr3_nt: TGTGCCAGCAGCTTATCTGTTGACAGGACCGACTCCTACGAGCAGTACTTC
clone_size: -; v_call: TRBV27; d_call: TRBD1; cdr3_length: 14; j_call: TRBJ2-7; cdr3_aa: CASRRTGAPDEQYF; cdr3_nt: TGTGCCAGCAGGCGTACAGGGGCCCCGGACGAGCAGTACTTC
clone_size: -; v_call: TRBV28; d_call: -; cdr3_length: 12; j_call: TRBJ2-7; cdr3_aa: CATSDLPGEQYF; cdr3_nt: TGTGCCACCTCGGACCTCCCGGGGGAGCAGTACTTC
clone_size: -; v_call: TRBV7-9; d_call: -; cdr3_length: 17; j_call: TRBJ2-6; cdr3_aa: CASSLGQGSSGANVLTF; cdr3_nt: TGTGCCAGCAGCTTAGGTCAGGGGTCCTCTGGGGCCAACGTCCTGACTTTC
clone_size: -; v_call: TRBV2; d_call: TRBD1; cdr3_length: 14; j_call: TRBJ1-5; cdr3_aa: CASREQGVIQPQHF; cdr3_nt: TGTGCCAGCAGGGAACAGGGGGTAATTCAGCCCCAGCATTTT
clone_size: -; v_call: TRBV9; d_call: TRBD1; cdr3_length: 14; j_call: TRBJ2-7; cdr3_aa: CASSEAGGTYEQYF; cdr3_nt: TGTGCCAGCAGCGAGGCAGGGGGTACCTACGAGCAGTACTTC
clone_size: once; v_call: TRBV7-9; d_call: TRBD1; cdr3_length: 16; j_call: TRBJ1-3; cdr3_aa: CASSTTRQGSGNTIYF; cdr3_nt: TGTGCCAGCAGCACCACAAGACAGGGGTCGGGAAACACCATATATTTT
clone_size: -; v_call: TRBV6-5; d_call: -; cdr3_length: 13; j_call: TRBJ1-2; cdr3_aa: CASSYSRVNGYTF; cdr3_nt: TGTGCCAGCAGTTACAGCAGGGTAAATGGCTACACCTTC
clone_size: -; v_call: TRBV28; d_call: -; cdr3_length: 12; j_call: TRBJ1-4; cdr3_aa: CASSGAGEKLFF; cdr3_nt: TGTGCCAGCAGTGGGGCGGGGGAAAAACTGTTTTTT
clone_size: -; v_call: TRBV19; d_call: -; cdr3_length: 13; j_call: TRBJ1-6; cdr3_aa: CASTSREFSPLHF; cdr3_nt: TGTGCCAGTACCTCCCGAGAGTTTTCACCCCTCCACTTT
clone_size: -; v_call: TRBV5-1; d_call: -; cdr3_length: 13; j_call: TRBJ2-2; cdr3_aa: CASSPQFTGELFF; cdr3_nt: TGCGCCAGCAGCCCCCAGTTCACCGGGGAGCTGTTTTTT
clone_size: -; v_call: TRBV5-4; d_call: -; cdr3_length: 15; j_call: TRBJ1-3; cdr3_aa: CASSLSRSSGNTIYF; cdr3_nt: TGTGCCAGCAGCTTGTCCCGGAGCTCTGGAAACACCATATATTTT
clone_size: once; v_call: TRBV18; d_call: TRBD1; cdr3_length: 13; j_call: TRBJ1-2; cdr3_aa: CASSPTGNYGYTF; cdr3_nt: TGTGCCAGCTCACCGACAGGGAACTATGGCTACACCTTC
clone_size: -; v_call: TRBV14; d_call: -; cdr3_length: 15; j_call: TRBJ1-5; cdr3_aa: CASSQGAGAGQPQHF; cdr3_nt: TGTGCCAGCAGCCAAGGAGCAGGGGCGGGTCAGCCCCAGCATTTT
clone_size: -; v_call: TRBV28; d_call: TRBD1; cdr3_length: 17; j_call: TRBJ1-2; cdr3_aa: CASSFYHPGQGGKGYTF; cdr3_nt: TGTGCCAGCAGTTTCTACCACCCCGGACAGGGGGGGAAGGGCTACACCTTC
clone_size: -; v_call: TRBV6-2/TRBV6-3; d_call: TRBD1; cdr3_length: 16; j_call: TRBJ2-7; cdr3_aa: CASSSKRDRVGKEQYF; cdr3_nt: TGTGCCAGCAGTTCAAAGCGGGACAGGGTAGGGAAAGAGCAGTACTTC
clone_size: -; v_call: TRBV5-1; d_call: TRBD1; cdr3_length: 14; j_call: TRBJ2-3; cdr3_aa: CASNLGQGKDTQYF; cdr3_nt: TGCGCCAGCAACCTGGGACAGGGGAAAGATACGCAGTATTTT
clone_size: -; v_call: TRBV30; d_call: -; cdr3_length: 14; j_call: TRBJ2-1; cdr3_aa: CAWSGGVGGNEQFF; cdr3_nt: TGTGCCTGGAGTGGAGGTGTTGGTGGCAATGAGCAGTTCTTC
clone_size: -; v_call: TRBV9; d_call: -; cdr3_length: 13; j_call: TRBJ1-1; cdr3_aa: CASSPRVYTEAFF; cdr3_nt: TGTGCCAGCAGCCCCCGGGTGTACACTGAAGCTTTCTTT
clone_size: -; v_call: TRBV7-9; d_call: -; cdr3_length: 12; j_call: TRBJ2-5; cdr3_aa: CASSLAGGTQYF; cdr3_nt: TGTGCCAGCAGCTTAGCGGGGGGGACCCAGTACTTC
clone_size: once; v_call: TRBV30; d_call: -; cdr3_length: 13; j_call: TRBJ2-7; cdr3_aa: CAWSVGEDYEQYF; cdr3_nt: TGTGCCTGGAGTGTTGGGGAGGATTACGAGCAGTACTTC
clone_size: once; v_call: TRBV28; d_call: TRBD2; cdr3_length: 13; j_call: TRBJ2-5; cdr3_aa: CATTPGGKETQYF; cdr3_nt: TGTGCCACCACGCCCGGGGGGAAGGAGACCCAGTACTTC
clone_size: -; v_call: TRBV10-3; d_call: TRBD1; cdr3_length: 14; j_call: TRBJ1-6; cdr3_aa: CAIIPGTDNSALHF; cdr3_nt: TGTGCCATCATTCCCGGGACAGATAATTCAGCCCTCCACTTT
clone_size: -; v_call: TRBV5-8; d_call: -; cdr3_length: 17; j_call: TRBJ1-5; cdr3_aa: CASSWTYRVGSNQPQHF; cdr3_nt: TGTGCCAGCAGCTGGACGTACAGGGTTGGAAGCAATCAGCCCCAGCATTTT
clone_size: -; v_call: TRBV28; d_call: TRBD1; cdr3_length: 15; j_call: TRBJ2-2; cdr3_aa: CASSQEGQGTGELFF; cdr3_nt: TGTGCCAGCAGTCAGGAGGGACAGGGGACCGGGGAGCTGTTTTTT
clone_size: once; v_call: TRBV24-1; d_call: TRBD2; cdr3_length: 15; j_call: TRBJ2-5; cdr3_aa: CATSDPRGGLETQYF; cdr3_nt: TGTGCCACCAGTGACCCCCGCGGGGGGCTGGAGACCCAGTACTTC
clone_size: -; v_call: TRBV5-5; d_call: TRBD1; cdr3_length: 14; j_call: TRBJ2-7; cdr3_aa: CASSLDRGHYEQYF; cdr3_nt: TGTGCCAGCAGCTTGGACAGGGGGCACTACGAGCAGTACTTC
clone_size: -; v_call: TRBV19; d_call: TRBD1; cdr3_length: 15; j_call: TRBJ1-2; cdr3_aa: CASSPQGAKPYGYTF; cdr3_nt: TGTGCCAGTAGTCCCCAGGGGGCAAAACCGTATGGCTACACCTTC
clone_size: -; v_call: TRBV19; d_call: -; cdr3_length: 14; j_call: TRBJ2-3; cdr3_aa: CASRNRAQFNGQYF; cdr3_nt: TGTGCCAGTAGAAACAGGGCCCAATTCAATGGGCAGTATTTT
clone_size: once; v_call: TRBV12-3/TRBV12-4; d_call: -; cdr3_length: 12; j_call: TRBJ2-3; cdr3_aa: CASKSLTDTQYF; cdr3_nt: TGTGCCAGCAAGAGTCTCACAGATACGCAGTATTTT
clone_size: -; v_call: TRBV27; d_call: TRBD1; cdr3_length: 15; j_call: TRBJ1-6; cdr3_aa: CASSLLGQGNSPLHF; cdr3_nt: TGTGCCAGCAGTTTATTGGGACAGGGAAATTCACCCCTCCACTTT
clone_size: -; v_call: TRBV24-1; d_call: TRBD1; cdr3_length: 16; j_call: TRBJ1-2; cdr3_aa: CATSDQGANYREGYTF; cdr3_nt: TGTGCCACCAGTGATCAGGGGGCTAATTACCGTGAGGGCTACACCTTC
clone_size: -; v_call: TRBV4-1; d_call: TRBD1; cdr3_length: 17; j_call: TRBJ1-4; cdr3_aa: CASSHSGQQATNEKLFF; cdr3_nt: TGCGCCAGCAGCCATTCGGGACAGCAAGCAACTAATGAAAAACTGTTTTTT
clone_size: -; v_call: TRBV19; d_call: TRBD2; cdr3_length: 15; j_call: TRBJ2-5; cdr3_aa: CASSTTRGGQVTQYF; cdr3_nt: TGTGCCAGTAGTACAACGCGGGGGGGCCAAGTGACCCAGTACTTC
clone_size: -; v_call: TRBV30; d_call: TRBD1; cdr3_length: 15; j_call: TRBJ2-3; cdr3_aa: CAWSLVGTATDTQYF; cdr3_nt: TGTGCCTGGAGTCTCGTCGGGACAGCTACAGATACGCAGTATTTT
clone_size: -; v_call: TRBV19; d_call: TRBD1; cdr3_length: 15; j_call: TRBJ1-6; cdr3_aa: CASSTPGQANSPLHF; cdr3_nt: TGTGCCAGTAGTACCCCGGGACAGGCAAATTCACCCCTCCACTTT
clone_size: -; v_call: TRBV19; d_call: TRBD2; cdr3_length: 18; j_call: TRBJ2-1; cdr3_aa: CASSIGLSGLAGVYEQFF; cdr3_nt: TGTGCCAGTAGTATAGGGCTCTCGGGGCTAGCGGGGGTCTATGAGCAGTTCTTC
clone_size: once; v_call: TRBV7-2; d_call: -; cdr3_length: 16; j_call: TRBJ2-3; cdr3_aa: CASSLGGAPGTDTQYF; cdr3_nt: TGTGCCAGCAGCTTAGGGGGAGCACCGGGCACAGATACGCAGTATTTT